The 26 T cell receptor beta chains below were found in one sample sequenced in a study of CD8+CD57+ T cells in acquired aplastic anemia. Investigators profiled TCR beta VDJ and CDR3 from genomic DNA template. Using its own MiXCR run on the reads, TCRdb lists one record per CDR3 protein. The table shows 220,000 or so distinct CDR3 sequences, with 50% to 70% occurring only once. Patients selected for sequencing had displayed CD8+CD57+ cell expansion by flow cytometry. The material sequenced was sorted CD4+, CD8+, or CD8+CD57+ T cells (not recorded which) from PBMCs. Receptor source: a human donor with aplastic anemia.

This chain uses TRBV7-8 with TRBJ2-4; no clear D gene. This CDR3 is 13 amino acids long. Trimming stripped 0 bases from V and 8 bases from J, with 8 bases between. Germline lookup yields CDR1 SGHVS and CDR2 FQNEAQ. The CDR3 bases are TGTGCCAGCAGCTTAGCGGCCCAGGACATTCAGTACTTC. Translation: CASSLAAQDIQYF.

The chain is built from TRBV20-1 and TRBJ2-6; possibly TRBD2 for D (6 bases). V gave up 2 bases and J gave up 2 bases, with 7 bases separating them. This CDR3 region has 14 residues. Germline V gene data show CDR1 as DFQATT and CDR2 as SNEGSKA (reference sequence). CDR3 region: CSARRLAGANVLTF. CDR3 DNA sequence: TGCAGTGCTAGACGACTAGCTGGGGCCAACGTCCTGACTTTC.

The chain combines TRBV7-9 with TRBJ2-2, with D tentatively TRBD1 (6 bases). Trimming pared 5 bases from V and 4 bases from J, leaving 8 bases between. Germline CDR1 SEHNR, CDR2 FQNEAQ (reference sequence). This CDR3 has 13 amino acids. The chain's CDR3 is CASSNRATGELFF. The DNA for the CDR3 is TGTGCCAGCAGCAACAGGGCCACCGGGGAGCTGTTTTTT.

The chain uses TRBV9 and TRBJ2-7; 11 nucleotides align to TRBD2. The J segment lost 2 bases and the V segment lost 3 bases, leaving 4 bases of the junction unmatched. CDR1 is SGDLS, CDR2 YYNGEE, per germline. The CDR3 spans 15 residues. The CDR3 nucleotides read TGTGCCAGCAGCGCCGGGACTAGCGGCACCTACGAGCAGTACTTC. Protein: CASSAGTSGTYEQYF.

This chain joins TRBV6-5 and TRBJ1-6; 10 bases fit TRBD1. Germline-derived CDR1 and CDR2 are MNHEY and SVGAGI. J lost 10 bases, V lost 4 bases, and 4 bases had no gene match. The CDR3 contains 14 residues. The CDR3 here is CASSSDRGLSPLHF. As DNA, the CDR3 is TGTGCCAGCAGTTCCGACAGGGGGCTATCACCCCTCCACTTT.

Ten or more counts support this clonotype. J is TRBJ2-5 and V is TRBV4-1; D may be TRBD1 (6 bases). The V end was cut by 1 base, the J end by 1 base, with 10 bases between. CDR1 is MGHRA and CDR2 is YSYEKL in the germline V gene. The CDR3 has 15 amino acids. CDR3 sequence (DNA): TGCGCCAGCAGCCAAGCTCTGGGGGCCCAAGAGACCCAGTACTTC. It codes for CASSQALGAQETQYF.

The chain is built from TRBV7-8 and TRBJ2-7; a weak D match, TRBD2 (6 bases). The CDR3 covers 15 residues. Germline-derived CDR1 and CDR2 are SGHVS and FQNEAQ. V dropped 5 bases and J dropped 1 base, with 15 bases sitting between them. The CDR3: CASSILADPSYEQYF. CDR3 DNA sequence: TGTGCCAGCAGCATCTTAGCGGACCCATCCTACGAGCAGTACTTC.

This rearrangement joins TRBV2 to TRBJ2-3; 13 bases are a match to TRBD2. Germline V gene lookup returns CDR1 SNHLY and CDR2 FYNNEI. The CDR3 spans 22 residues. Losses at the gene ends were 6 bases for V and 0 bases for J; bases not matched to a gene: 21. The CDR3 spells CASRTGTSGDPIPGTSTDTQYF. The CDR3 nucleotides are TGTGCCAGCAGGACCGGGACTAGCGGGGACCCCATTCCAGGGACTAGCACAGATACGCAGTATTTT.

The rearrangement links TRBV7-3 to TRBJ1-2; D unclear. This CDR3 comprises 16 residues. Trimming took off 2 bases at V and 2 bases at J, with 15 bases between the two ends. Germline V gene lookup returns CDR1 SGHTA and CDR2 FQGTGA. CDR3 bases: TGTGCCAGCAGCTTAGCCCCTTCTAGGGAGAACTATGGCTACACCTTC. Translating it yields CASSLAPSRENYGYTF.

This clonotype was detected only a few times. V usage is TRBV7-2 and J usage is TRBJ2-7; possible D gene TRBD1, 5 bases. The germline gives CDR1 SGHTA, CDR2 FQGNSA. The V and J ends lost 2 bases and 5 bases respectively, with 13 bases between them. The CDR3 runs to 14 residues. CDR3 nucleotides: TGTGCCAGCAGCTTACGGCAGGGTAACAACGAGCAGTACTTC. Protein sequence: CASSLRQGNNEQYF.

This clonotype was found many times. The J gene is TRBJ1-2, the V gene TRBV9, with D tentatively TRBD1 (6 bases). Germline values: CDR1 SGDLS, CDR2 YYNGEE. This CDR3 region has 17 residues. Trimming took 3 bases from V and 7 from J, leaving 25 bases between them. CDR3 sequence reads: CASSGVAGTGTPLGYTF. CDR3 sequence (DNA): TGTGCCAGCAGCGGCGTAGCTGGCACAGGGACACCCCTTGGCTACACCTTC.

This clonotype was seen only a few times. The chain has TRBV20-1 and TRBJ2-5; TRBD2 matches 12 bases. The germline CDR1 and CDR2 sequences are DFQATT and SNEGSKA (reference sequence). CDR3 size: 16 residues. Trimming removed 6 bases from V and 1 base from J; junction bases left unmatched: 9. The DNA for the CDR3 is TGCAGTGCGGACAGCCCTAGCGGGAGGGCCCAAGAGACCCAGTACTTC. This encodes CSADSPSGRAQETQYF.

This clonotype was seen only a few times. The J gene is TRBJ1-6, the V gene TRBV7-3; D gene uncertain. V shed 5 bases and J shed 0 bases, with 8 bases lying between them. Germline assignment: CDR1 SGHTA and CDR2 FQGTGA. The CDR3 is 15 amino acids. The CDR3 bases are TGTGCCAGCAGCGTCGGGAGCTCCTATAATTCACCCCTCCACTTT. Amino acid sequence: CASSVGSSYNSPLHF.

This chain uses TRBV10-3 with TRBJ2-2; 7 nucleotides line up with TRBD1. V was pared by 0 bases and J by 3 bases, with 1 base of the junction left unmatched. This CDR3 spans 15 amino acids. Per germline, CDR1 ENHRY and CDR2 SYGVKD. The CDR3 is CAISESGTDTGELFF. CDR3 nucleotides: TGTGCCATCAGTGAGTCCGGGACAGACACCGGGGAGCTGTTTTTT.

The CDR3: CSARRLAKNIQYF. The CDR3 bases are TGCAGTGCTAGGCGACTAGCCAAAAACATTCAGTACTTC. The rearrangement joins TRBV20-1 to TRBJ2-4; D unclear. Germline V gives CDR1 DFQATT, CDR2 SNEGSKA (reference sequence). The V gene lost 3 bases and the J gene lost 0 bases, with 6 bases spanning the gap. CDR3 length equals 13 residues.

The CDR3 bases are TGTGCAGGGGGGTCCCTAAGCAATCAGCCCCAGCATTTT. Encoded protein: CAGGSLSNQPQHF. J is TRBJ1-5 and V is TRBV19, with TRBD1 as a possible D gene (6 bases). The germline V gene encodes CDR1 LNHDA and CDR2 SQIVND (reference sequence). The CDR3 consists of 13 residues.

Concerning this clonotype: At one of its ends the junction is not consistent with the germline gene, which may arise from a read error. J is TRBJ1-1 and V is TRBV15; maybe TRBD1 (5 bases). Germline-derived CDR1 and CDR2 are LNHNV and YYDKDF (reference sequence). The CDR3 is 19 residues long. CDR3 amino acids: CATSRPFPGRGPHQAEALF. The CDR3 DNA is TGTGCCACCAGCAGACCATTTCCGGGACGGGGCCCCCACCAGGCCGAAGCCCTCTTT.

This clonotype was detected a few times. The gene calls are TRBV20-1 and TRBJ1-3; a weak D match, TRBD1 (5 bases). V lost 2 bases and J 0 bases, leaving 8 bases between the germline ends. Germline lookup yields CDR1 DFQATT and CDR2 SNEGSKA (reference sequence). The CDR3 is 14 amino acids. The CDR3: CSARRGISGNTIYF. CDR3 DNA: TGCAGTGCTAGAAGGGGAATCTCTGGAAACACCATATATTTT.

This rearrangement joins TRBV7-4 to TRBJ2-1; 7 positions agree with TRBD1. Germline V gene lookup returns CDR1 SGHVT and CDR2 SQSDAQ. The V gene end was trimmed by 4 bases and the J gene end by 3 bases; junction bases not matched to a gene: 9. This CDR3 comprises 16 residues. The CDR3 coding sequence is TGTGCCAGCAGCTCCCGGGACAGTACCTTCTACAATGAGCAGTTCTTC. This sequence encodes CASSSRDSTFYNEQFF.

This CDR3 is CASSLAASGLETQYF. The CDR3 DNA reads as TGCGCCAGCAGCTTGGCGGCATCTGGCTTGGAGACCCAGTACTTC. The V and J genes are TRBV5-1 and TRBJ2-5, with no clear D. The CDR3 length is 15 residues. Trimming cost V 0 bases and J 5 bases, with 14 bases left between them. Germline V gene data show CDR1 as SGHRS and CDR2 as YFSETQ.

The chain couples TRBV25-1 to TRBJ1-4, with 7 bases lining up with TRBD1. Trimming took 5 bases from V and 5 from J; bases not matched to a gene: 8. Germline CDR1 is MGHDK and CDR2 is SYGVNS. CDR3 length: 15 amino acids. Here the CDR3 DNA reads TGTGCCAGCAGTACACACAGGGGATTCAATGAAAAACTGTTTTTT. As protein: CASSTHRGFNEKLFF.

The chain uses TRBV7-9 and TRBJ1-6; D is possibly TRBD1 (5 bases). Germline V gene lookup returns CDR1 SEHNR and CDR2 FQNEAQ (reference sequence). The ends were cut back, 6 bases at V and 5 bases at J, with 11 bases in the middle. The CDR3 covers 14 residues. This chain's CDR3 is CASRTGLNNSPLHF. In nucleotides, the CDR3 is TGTGCCAGCAGAACAGGACTAAATAATTCACCCCTCCACTTT.

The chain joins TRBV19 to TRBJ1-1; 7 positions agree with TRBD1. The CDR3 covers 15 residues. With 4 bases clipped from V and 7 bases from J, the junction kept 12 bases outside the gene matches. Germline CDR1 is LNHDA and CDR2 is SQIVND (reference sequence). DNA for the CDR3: TGTGCCAGTAGTAACCGGGACAGTCAGTACGGTGAAGCTTTCTTT. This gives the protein CASSNRDSQYGEAFF.

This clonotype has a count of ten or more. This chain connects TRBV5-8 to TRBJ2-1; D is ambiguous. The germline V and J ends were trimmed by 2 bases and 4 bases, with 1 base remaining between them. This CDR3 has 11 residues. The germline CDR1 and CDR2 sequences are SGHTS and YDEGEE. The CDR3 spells CASSFYNEQFF. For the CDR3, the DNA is TGTGCCAGCAGCTTTTACAATGAGCAGTTCTTC.

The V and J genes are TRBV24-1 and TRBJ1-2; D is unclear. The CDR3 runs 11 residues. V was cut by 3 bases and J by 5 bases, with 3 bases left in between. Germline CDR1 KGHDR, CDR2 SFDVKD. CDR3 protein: CATSDRYGYTF. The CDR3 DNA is TGTGCCACCAGTGATCGTTATGGCTACACCTTC.

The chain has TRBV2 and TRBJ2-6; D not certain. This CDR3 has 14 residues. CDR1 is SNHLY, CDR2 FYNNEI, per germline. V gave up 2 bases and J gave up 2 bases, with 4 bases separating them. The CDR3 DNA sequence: TGTGCCAGCAGTGAACGGACTGGGGCCAACGTCCTGACTTTC. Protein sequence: CASSERTGANVLTF.